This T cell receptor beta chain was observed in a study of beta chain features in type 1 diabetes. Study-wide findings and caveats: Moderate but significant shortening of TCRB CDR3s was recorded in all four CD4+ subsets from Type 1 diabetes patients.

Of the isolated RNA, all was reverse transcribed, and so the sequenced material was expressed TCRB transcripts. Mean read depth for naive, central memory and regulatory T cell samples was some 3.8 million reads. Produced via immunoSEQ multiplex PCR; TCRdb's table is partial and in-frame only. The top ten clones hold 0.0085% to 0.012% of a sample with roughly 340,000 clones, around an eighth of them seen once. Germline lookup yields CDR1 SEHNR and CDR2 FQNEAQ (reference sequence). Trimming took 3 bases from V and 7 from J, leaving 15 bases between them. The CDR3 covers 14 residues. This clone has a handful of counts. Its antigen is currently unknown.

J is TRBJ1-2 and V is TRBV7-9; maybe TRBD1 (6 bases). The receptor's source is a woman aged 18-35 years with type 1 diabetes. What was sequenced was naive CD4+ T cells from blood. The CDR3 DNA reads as TGTGCCAGCAGCTTGGGCAGGGGTTTCGGTGGCTACACCTTC. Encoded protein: CASSLGRGFGGYTF.